This passage covers 25 T cell receptor beta chains from one sample sequenced in a study of cytomegalovirus exposure and HLA in healthy donors. It was with 60 Vbeta and 13 Jbeta primers that the PCR ran. Measured with immunoSEQ multiplex PCR; TCRdb has only the in-frame clones, and not every one. The sample consists of 70,000 to 95,000 clones, more than 75% of them appearing once. Sequences were obtained from PBMCs. The receptor source for this set is a man between 18 and 29 years old in good health and CMV-seronegative.

V is TRBV5-1 and J is TRBJ2-2; D possibly corresponds to TRBD1 (6 bases). Germline V CDR1 and CDR2: SGHRS, YFSETQ. The germline V and J ends were trimmed by 5 bases and 4 bases, with 12 bases remaining between them. The CDR3 runs to 14 residues. As DNA, the CDR3 is TGCGCCAGCAGAGCAGGGGAGATCACCGGGGAGCTGTTTTTT. It yields the protein CASRAGEITGELFF.

A single count supports this clone. The chain couples TRBV5-1 to TRBJ2-5; D not certain. The J call is uncertain, as TRBJ2-7 better fits the DNA end. CDR1 and CDR2 from the germline V gene are SGHRS and YFSETQ. This CDR3 is built from 12 residues. The CDR3 coding sequence is TGCGCCAGCAGCTCCTTTTCCTACGAGCAGTACTTC. The encoded protein is CASSSFSYEQYF.

This clone was seen a single time. This sequence joins TRBV11-2 and TRBJ1-1; 9 bases are shared with TRBD1. Germline lookup yields CDR1 SGHAT and CDR2 FQNNGV. V shed 0 bases, J shed 0 bases, and the junction held 8 bases outside the gene matches. This CDR3 is 18 amino acids long. The CDR3 DNA reads TGTGCCAGCAGCTTAGATCAGGGGACAGGGCAGATGAACACTGAAGCTTTCTTT. Its translation: CASSLDQGTGQMNTEAFF. The full variable domain, completed using reference TRBV11-2 and TRBJ1-1, is EAGVAQSPRYKIIEKRQSVAFWCNPISGHATLYWYQQILGQGPKLLIQFQNNGVVDDSQLPKDRFSAERLKGVDSTLKIQPAKLEDSAVYLCASSLDQGTGQMNTEAFFGQGTRLTVV.

The chain uses TRBV7-9 and TRBJ2-7; 11 nucleotides agree with TRBD2. CDR3 length: 15 amino acids. Germline CDR1 SEHNR, CDR2 FQNEAQ (reference sequence). Trimming cost V 0 bases and J 7 bases; bases outside gene matches: 5. The CDR3: CASSLAYGTSGEQYF. The CDR3 DNA follows: TGTGCCAGCAGCTTAGCCTATGGGACTAGCGGAGAGCAGTACTTC.

This clone occurred a few times. This chain joins TRBV5-6 and TRBJ2-1; D not certain. The germline CDR1 and CDR2 sequences are SGHDT and YYEEEE. Trimming removed 2 bases at V and 8 bases at J, with 5 bases between. The CDR3 has 11 amino acids. This chain's CDR3 is CASSFSDEQFF. In DNA form, the CDR3 reads TGTGCCAGCAGCTTTTCAGATGAGCAGTTCTTC.

The chain links TRBV13 to TRBJ2-3; TRBD2 matches at 9 bases. CDR1 PRHDT and CDR2 FYEKMQ come from the germline V gene (reference sequence). CDR3 length: 16 amino acids. V trimming: 6 bases; J trimming: 1 base; junction bases outside the gene matches: 8. CDR3 region: CASRAPSGNRTDTQYF. The CDR3 nucleotides are TGTGCCAGCAGAGCCCCTAGCGGGAACCGCACAGATACGCAGTATTTT.

The chain carries TRBV10-3 and TRBJ1-1; 10 bases align to TRBD1. Germline values: CDR1 ENHRY, CDR2 SYGVKD. Trimming cost V 3 bases and J 11 bases; bases outside gene matches: 12. The CDR3 spans 15 residues. CDR3 amino acids: CAISDGGQGFLGAFF. The CDR3 region has the DNA TGTGCCATCAGTGATGGGGGACAGGGGTTCCTAGGGGCTTTCTTT.

V usage is TRBV6-1 and J usage is TRBJ1-1; no firm D call. This CDR3 region has 14 residues. Germline CDR1 and CDR2: MNHNS and SASEGT. V was pared by 6 bases and J by 3 bases, with 14 bases between. The CDR3 DNA is TGTGCCAGCAGATTCAACCTGGGAGACACTGAAGCTTTCTTT. It yields the protein CASRFNLGDTEAFF.

As DNA, the CDR3 is TGTGCCAGCAGCTCGCCGGGCAGGGAGGATACTGAAGCTTTCTTT. It is translated as CASSSPGREDTEAFF. This chain links TRBV5-6 with TRBJ1-1, with TRBD1 as a possible D gene (5 bases). V was trimmed by 3 bases and J by 5 bases, leaving 17 bases between them. Germline assignment: CDR1 SGHDT and CDR2 YYEEEE. The length of the CDR3 is 15 residues.

The chain joins TRBV29-1 to TRBJ2-1, with TRBD1 matching 7 bases. From germline, CDR1 is SQVTM and CDR2 ANQGSEA. Trimming at V came to 3 bases and at J to 0 bases, leaving 8 bases not matched to a gene. This CDR3 is built from 16 residues. The CDR3 reads CSVEAQDRASYNEQFF. In DNA form, the CDR3 reads TGCAGCGTTGAGGCACAAGACAGGGCCTCCTACAATGAGCAGTTCTTC.

The V and J genes are TRBV10-3 and TRBJ2-5; D is unresolved. Germline V lookup: CDR1 ENHRY, CDR2 SYGVKD. The V and J ends lost 6 bases and 3 bases respectively, with 11 bases between them. The CDR3 runs 13 residues. CDR3 DNA sequence: TGTGCCATCAGCCCTCTAGGAAAAGAGACCCAGTACTTC. Its protein is CAISPLGKETQYF.

The chain links TRBV6-5 to TRBJ2-1; 14 nucleotides agree with TRBD2. In germline, CDR1 is MNHEY, CDR2 SVGAGI. The CDR3 is 15 residues long. V gave up 6 bases and J gave up 10 bases; unmatched junction bases: 8. CDR3 in amino acids: CASSRGLAGGKEQFF. The CDR3 DNA reads as TGTGCCAGCAGCCGCGGACTAGCGGGGGGTAAAGAGCAGTTCTTC.

The rearrangement links TRBV10-2 to TRBJ2-2; TRBD1 matches 7 bases. The ends lost 3 bases at V and 3 bases at J; junction bases unmatched: 7. Germline lookup yields CDR1 WSHSY and CDR2 SAAADI. This CDR3 has 16 amino acids. For the CDR3, the DNA is TGCGCCAGCAGTGACATTGGCCAGGGGGACACCGGGGAGCTGTTTTTT. Its protein product is CASSDIGQGDTGELFF.

The rearrangement uses TRBV9 and TRBJ2-7; possibly TRBD1 for D (6 bases). The CDR3 is 16 amino acids. Germline V CDR1 and CDR2: SGDLS, YYNGEE. V was shortened by 0 bases and J by 0 bases, with 13 bases between the two germline ends. The CDR3 is CASSVGPGHSSYEQYF. CDR3 DNA: TGTGCCAGCAGCGTAGGCCCGGGACACTCCTCCTACGAGCAGTACTTC.

J is TRBJ1-2 and V is TRBV6-6, with 8 nucleotides matching TRBD1. The CDR3 sequence is 14 residues long. Germline assignment: CDR1 MNHNY and CDR2 SVGAGI (reference sequence). The V and J ends lost 6 bases and 4 bases, in that order; junction bases with no gene match: 7. CDR3 protein: CASSPGGSGYGYTF. CDR3 coding DNA: TGTGCCAGCAGCCCAGGGGGCAGCGGCTATGGCTACACCTTC.

The chain carries TRBV19 and TRBJ1-1; 9 bases agree with TRBD1. V trimming: 6 bases; J trimming: 5 bases; junction bases outside the gene matches: 10. Germline CDR1 reads LNHDA; CDR2 reads SQIVND (reference sequence). CDR3 length: 15 amino acids. The CDR3 DNA reads TGTGCCAGTAGGACCCTGACAGGGGGGGGGACTGAAGCTTTCTTT. Its protein product is CASRTLTGGGTEAFF. The variable domain in full, completed from reference TRBV19 and TRBJ1-1, reads DGGITQSPKYLFRKEGQNVTLSCEQNLNHDAMYWYRQDPGQGLRLIYYSQIVNDFQKGDIAEGYSVSREKKESFPLTVTSAQKNPTAFYLCASRTLTGGGTEAFFGQGTRLTVV.

In the case of this clone: The junction and the germline gene differ at one end; a read error may be behind it. The gene calls are TRBV10-3 and TRBJ1-2; D is possibly TRBD1 (5 bases). CDR3 length equals 13 residues. Germline CDR1 and CDR2: ENHRY and SYGVKD. CDR3 loop: CAFRTGGNYGYTF. The CDR3 DNA sequence: TGTGCCTTCAGGACGGGGGGTAACTATGGCTACACCTTC.

The chain recombines TRBV6-1 with TRBJ1-5; D might be TRBD1 (5 bases). Per germline, CDR1 MNHNS and CDR2 SASEGT. The V gene lost 2 bases and the J gene lost 3 bases, with 11 bases spanning the gap. This CDR3 region has 15 residues. CDR3 sequence: CASSESGYNNQPQHF. CDR3 sequence (DNA): TGTGCCAGCAGTGAATCAGGGTACAACAATCAGCCCCAGCATTTT.

Here the CDR3 reads CASIKGGENYGYTF. The CDR3 DNA is TGTGCCAGCATCAAGGGGGGGGAAAACTATGGCTACACCTTC. The V call is TRBV28, the J call TRBJ1-2, with D perhaps matching TRBD1 (6 bases). V was trimmed by 7 bases and J by 2 bases, leaving 14 bases between them. The V gene's germline CDR1 is MDHEN and CDR2 SYDVKM. This CDR3 has 14 residues.

This rearrangement joins TRBV7-6 to TRBJ2-7; D perhaps matches TRBD1 (7 bases). From germline, CDR1 is SGHVS and CDR2 FNYEAQ. This CDR3 region has 15 residues. The ends were cut back, 1 base at V and 5 bases at J, with 15 bases in the middle. CDR3: CASSLGQGGVHEQYF. The CDR3 bases are TGTGCCAGCAGCTTAGGACAGGGAGGCGTCCACGAGCAGTACTTC.

Here the CDR3 DNA reads TGTGCCAGCAGTTTTCAACAGGGATTCTCACGAGGCCTCCACTTT. Translation: CASSFQQGFSRGLHF. The chain links TRBV6-5 to TRBJ1-6; a possible D gene is TRBD1 (6 bases). CDR1 is MNHEY, CDR2 SVGAGI, per germline. This CDR3 spans 15 amino acids. The V gene lost 4 bases and the J gene lost 15 bases, with 22 bases spanning the gap.

The count of this clone is one. A junction end diverges from the germline sequence, so it may reflect a read error. The V call is TRBV7-9, the J call TRBJ2-7; D is unclear. Germline V CDR1 and CDR2: SEHNR, FQNEAQ (reference sequence). This CDR3 contains 12 residues. In DNA form, the CDR3 reads TGTTCCAGCAGCTACGGTCCCTACGAGCAGTACTTC. This encodes CSSSYGPYEQYF.

The V call is TRBV4-1, the J call TRBJ2-5; 11 bases are shared with TRBD1. The trim removed 3 bases at V and 5 bases at J, leaving 5 bases unmatched. The CDR3 runs 15 residues. Germline CDR1 and CDR2: MGHRA and YSYEKL. The CDR3 region is CASSHGTGGGETQYF. CDR3 bases: TGCGCCAGCAGCCACGGGACAGGGGGTGGCGAGACCCAGTACTTC.

The V call is TRBV11-2, the J call TRBJ2-7; 9 nucleotides align to TRBD1. The trim removed 4 bases at V and 9 bases at J, leaving 13 bases unmatched. CDR3 size: 15 residues. Germline lookup yields CDR1 SGHAT and CDR2 FQNNGV. DNA for the CDR3: TGTGCCAGCAGCTCGGCCGGGACAGGGCCTGGGGGGCAGTACTTC. Amino acid sequence: CASSSAGTGPGGQYF.

V gene TRBV9 combines with J gene TRBJ1-2, with TRBD1 as a possible D gene (5 bases). This CDR3 has 13 residues. Germline CDR1 reads SGDLS; CDR2 reads YYNGEE. Trimming removed 3 bases at V and 5 bases at J, with 11 bases between. The CDR3 loop reads CASSGLGAYGYTF. The CDR3 DNA sequence: TGTGCCAGCAGCGGATTAGGGGCTTATGGCTACACCTTC.